This is a list of T cell receptor beta chains from one sample in a study of radiotherapy plus CTLA-4 blockade in lung cancer. The table came from immunoSEQ multiplex PCR; TCRdb's copy has only in-frame clones and leaves some out. The sample shows about 86,000 clones, over 80% of them seen only once. The sequencing used peripheral blood, collected from a patient treated with radiotherapy plus ipilimumab. The receptor source for this set is a human donor with non-small cell lung cancer who had stable disease on radiotherapy plus ipilimumab. Both conserved end residues are part of each CDR3.

j_gene: TRBJ2-7; v_gene: TRBV10-3; CDR3aa: CAISDTDSYEQYF
j_gene: TRBJ1-6; v_gene: TRBV27; CDR3aa: CASSLSASYNSPLHF
j_gene: TRBJ2-1; v_gene: TRBV18; CDR3aa: CASSPRQNNNEQFF
j_gene: TRBJ1-3; v_gene: TRBV7-2; CDR3aa: CASSLGGTGGSGNTIYF
j_gene: TRBJ2-2; v_gene: TRBV2; CDR3aa: CASSEVGGQVGELFF
j_gene: TRBJ1-1; v_gene: TRBV14; CDR3aa: CASSPRTGTEAFF
j_gene: TRBJ2-5; v_gene: TRBV7-8; CDR3aa: CASRWGRGAGGETQYF
j_gene: TRBJ2-2; v_gene: TRBV2; CDR3aa: CASSAPLGGAHTGELFF
j_gene: TRBJ2-6; v_gene: TRBV5-6; CDR3aa: CASSLRGPGANVLTF
j_gene: TRBJ2-1; v_gene: TRBV7-2; CDR3aa: CASSLVAGSYNEQFF
j_gene: TRBJ1-1; v_gene: TRBV15; CDR3aa: CATSVMNTEAFF
j_gene: TRBJ2-3; v_gene: TRBV2; CDR3aa: CASPGTSGGDTQYF
j_gene: TRBJ1-4; v_gene: TRBV6-1; CDR3aa: CASSRTGTSEKLFF
j_gene: TRBJ2-1; v_gene: TRBV19; CDR3aa: CASSMAGLGQLYNEQFF
j_gene: TRBJ1-4; v_gene: TRBV13; CDR3aa: CASSQATNEKLFF
j_gene: TRBJ2-5; v_gene: TRBV11-2; CDR3aa: CASSNGQDWETQYF
j_gene: TRBJ1-4; v_gene: TRBV7-8; CDR3aa: CASSLKRGLKTNEKLFF
j_gene: TRBJ2-1; v_gene: TRBV7-9; CDR3aa: CASSLMQEQFF
j_gene: TRBJ1-1; v_gene: TRBV18; CDR3aa: CASSPGQAYTEAFF
j_gene: TRBJ1-1; v_gene: TRBV5-1; CDR3aa: CASSLNPLTEAFF
j_gene: TRBJ2-1; v_gene: TRBV6-4; CDR3aa: CASSDSPGGGNTNEQFF
j_gene: TRBJ2-3; v_gene: TRBV5-8; CDR3aa: CASSLNTGTRGDTQYF
j_gene: TRBJ1-1; v_gene: TRBV7-3; CDR3aa: CASSFSATGRAEAFF
j_gene: TRBJ2-5; v_gene: TRBV18; CDR3aa: CASSPGSGIQETQYF
j_gene: TRBJ2-7; v_gene: TRBV6-1; CDR3aa: CASTRQPNSYEQYF
j_gene: TRBJ2-7; v_gene: TRBV18; CDR3aa: CASSPVAGVHEQYF
j_gene: TRBJ2-1; v_gene: TRBV5-4; CDR3aa: CASSFRGHNEQFF
j_gene: TRBJ1-6; v_gene: TRBV28; CDR3aa: CASSLRSPLHF
j_gene: TRBJ2-2; v_gene: TRBV5-1; CDR3aa: CASSPGVLAGEPTGELFF
j_gene: TRBJ2-3; v_gene: TRBV27; CDR3aa: CASSLAGSRTDTQYF
j_gene: TRBJ1-1; v_gene: TRBV7-7; CDR3aa: CASSPGLNTEAFF
j_gene: TRBJ2-3; v_gene: TRBV5-8; CDR3aa: CASSLQGGGTDTQYF
j_gene: TRBJ2-2; v_gene: TRBV11-3; CDR3aa: CASSPDRGPSGELFF
j_gene: TRBJ1-6; v_gene: TRBV19; CDR3aa: CASSLLGSPLHF
j_gene: TRBJ1-2; v_gene: TRBV10-3; CDR3aa: CAITPGKGYGYTF
j_gene: TRBJ2-1; v_gene: TRBV12-5; CDR3aa: CASGSTGAINEQFF
j_gene: TRBJ1-5; v_gene: TRBV7-9; CDR3aa: CASSLERGLGNQPQHF
j_gene: TRBJ1-1; v_gene: TRBV19; CDR3aa: CASRQGAHTEAFF
j_gene: TRBJ2-5; v_gene: TRBV30; CDR3aa: CAWSSSLKTQYF
j_gene: TRBJ2-3; v_gene: TRBV19; CDR3aa: CASRDSGGDTQYF
j_gene: TRBJ1-1; v_gene: TRBV6-5; CDR3aa: CASRSDITEAFF
j_gene: TRBJ2-7; v_gene: TRBV4-1; CDR3aa: CASSQVPSPSWEQYF
j_gene: TRBJ1-5; v_gene: TRBV7-2; CDR3aa: CASSLTTGGSNQPQHF
j_gene: TRBJ2-1; v_gene: TRBV6-1; CDR3aa: CASSDPGQPNNEQFF